This T cell receptor beta chain was sequenced during a study of T cell responses to AZD1222 COVID-19 vaccine. Study results and limitations: Donors skewed white British and female; clonal diversity was possibly underestimated. No repertoire was sampled before or during the peak T cell response, only after it.

Second-dose intervals near 4 or 12 weeks were combined. The table came from immunoSEQ multiplex PCR; TCRdb's copy has only in-frame clones and leaves some out. The data show over 100,000 clones, about 85% seen once. Germline V gene lookup returns CDR1 SEHNR and CDR2 FQNEAQ (reference sequence). The V end lost 5 bases, the J end lost 1 base, and 9 bases lay between the germline ends. This CDR3 is built from 13 residues. Comments on this clone: What it binds is not known.

The TCR originated in an adult who received the AZD1222 COVID-19 vaccine. V is TRBV7-9 and J is TRBJ2-7; the D gene is possibly TRBD2 (5 bases). The material sequenced was peripheral blood, taken 28 days after the second AZD1222 dose. This CDR3 is CASSPSGSYEQYF. The CDR3 DNA sequence: TGTGCCAGCAGCCCCTCGGGGTCCTACGAGCAGTACTTC.